This T cell receptor (beta chain) comes out of a study of T-cell memory formation after mild COVID-19. The V and J ends lost 2 bases and 8 bases respectively, with 14 bases between them. CDR3 size: 14 residues. Germline V lookup: CDR1 SGHDT, CDR2 YYEEEE. From 5'RACE with constant-segment primers came TCR alpha and TCR beta cDNA libraries that carried sample barcodes and UMIs. TCRdb independently ran MiXCR on the 5' RACE reads; one entry per CDR3 protein. The profile shows approximately 250,000 distinct CDR3 sequences, over 15% of them singletons. The sequencing input was PBMCs or a T cell subset sorted from them (not recorded which). This TCR derives from a young man who had mild COVID-19 (a few samples of this study predate the infection). Cell type and time point are not known. The chain couples TRBV5-6 to TRBJ2-1, with D possibly TRBD1 on 5 matching bases. CDR3: CASSFLVIRDEQFF. CDR3 sequence (DNA): TGTGCCAGCAGCTTCTTGGTGATCAGGGATGAGCAGTTCTTC.